This entry is about one T cell receptor beta chain. Its specificity is not known. The ends were cut back, 3 bases at V and 3 bases at J, with 14 bases in the middle. The CDR3 spans 15 residues. In germline, CDR1 is KGHSH, CDR2 LQKENI. The unexposed donors gave CD4+ T cells in about 2011-2019, prior to COVID-19. After about 10 days of culture, CD4+ T cells were isolated. Only in-frame clones appear in the TCRdb table, and some are missing; sequencing was by immunoSEQ multiplex PCR. The sample records about 22,000 clones, about three fifths being singletons. This sample was taken from a study of CD4 T cells in relation to SARS-CoV-2 and coronaviruses.

The sample taken for sequencing was CD4+ T cells from PBMCs, cultured in vitro. The gene calls are TRBV18 and TRBJ2-5; D unclear. The TCR originated in a human donor in good health. The CDR3 DNA reads TGTGCCAGCTCACCGTTTGCGACTGTAAAAGAGACCCAGTACTTC. It specifies CASSPFATVKETQYF.